This section outlines one TCR beta chain sequence together with its context. The record originates from a study of control samples from healthy donors and cancer patients. Clones were read by immunoSEQ multiplex PCR, and TCRdb kept only the in-frame ones, dropping some. Altogether under 150,000 clones are present, roughly 94% being singletons, with the ten largest covering around 3.6%. Sequencing was done on a sample of blood. The origin of this receptor is a man younger than 40 in good health.

The CDR3 loop is CASSSGRLMSSYNSPLHF. CDR3 bases: TGTGCCAGCAGCTCTGGGAGGCTCATGAGCTCCTATAATTCACCCCTCCACTTT. The chain links TRBV11-2 to TRBJ1-6; no definite D call. The V end lost 4 bases, the J end lost 0 bases, and 16 bases lay between the germline ends. CDR3 length: 18 amino acids. Germline CDR1 and CDR2: SGHAT and FQNNGV.